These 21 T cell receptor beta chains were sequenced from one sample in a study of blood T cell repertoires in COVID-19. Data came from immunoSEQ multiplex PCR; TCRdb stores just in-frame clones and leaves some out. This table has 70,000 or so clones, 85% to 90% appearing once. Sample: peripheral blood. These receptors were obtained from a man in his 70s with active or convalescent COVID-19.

Here the CDR3 reads CASRLQGASNEKLFF. The CDR3 region has the DNA TGTGCCAGCAGACTACAGGGGGCGTCTAATGAAAAACTGTTTTTT. V and J are TRBV6-5 and TRBJ1-4; TRBD1 matches 9 bases. The CDR3 runs 15 residues. Trimming took 6 bases from V and 3 from J; bases not matched to a gene: 5. From germline, CDR1 is MNHEY and CDR2 SVGAGI.

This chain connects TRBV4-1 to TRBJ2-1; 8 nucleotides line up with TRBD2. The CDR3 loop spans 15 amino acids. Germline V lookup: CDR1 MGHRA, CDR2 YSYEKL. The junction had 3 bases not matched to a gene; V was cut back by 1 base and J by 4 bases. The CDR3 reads CASSQALAEYNEQFF. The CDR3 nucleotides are TGCGCCAGCAGCCAAGCACTAGCGGAATACAATGAGCAGTTCTTC.

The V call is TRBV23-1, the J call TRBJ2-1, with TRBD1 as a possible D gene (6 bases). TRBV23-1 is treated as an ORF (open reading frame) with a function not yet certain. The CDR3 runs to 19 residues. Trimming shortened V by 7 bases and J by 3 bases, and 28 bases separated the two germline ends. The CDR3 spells CASKLFRGRNPRFYNEQFF. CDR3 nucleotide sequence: TGCGCCAGCAAGCTATTCAGGGGTCGTAACCCTCGATTCTACAATGAGCAGTTCTTC.

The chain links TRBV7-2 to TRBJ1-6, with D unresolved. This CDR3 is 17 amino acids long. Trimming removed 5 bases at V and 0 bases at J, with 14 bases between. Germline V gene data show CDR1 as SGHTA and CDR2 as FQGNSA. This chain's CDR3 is CASSESGWSSYNSPLHF. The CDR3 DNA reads TGTGCCAGCAGCGAATCCGGTTGGAGCTCCTATAATTCACCCCTCCACTTT.

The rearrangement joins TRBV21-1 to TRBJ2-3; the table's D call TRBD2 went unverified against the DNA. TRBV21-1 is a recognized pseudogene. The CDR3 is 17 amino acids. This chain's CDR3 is CASRAGCNSTSTDTQYF. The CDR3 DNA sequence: TGTGCCAGCAGAGCGGGATGTAACAGCACTAGCACAGATACGCAGTATTTT.

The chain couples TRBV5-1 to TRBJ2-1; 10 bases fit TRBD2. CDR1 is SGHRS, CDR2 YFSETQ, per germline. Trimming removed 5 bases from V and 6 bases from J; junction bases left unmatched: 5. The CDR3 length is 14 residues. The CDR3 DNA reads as TGCGCCAGCAGTTTACTAGCGGGGACCAATGAGCAGTTCTTC. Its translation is CASSLLAGTNEQFF.

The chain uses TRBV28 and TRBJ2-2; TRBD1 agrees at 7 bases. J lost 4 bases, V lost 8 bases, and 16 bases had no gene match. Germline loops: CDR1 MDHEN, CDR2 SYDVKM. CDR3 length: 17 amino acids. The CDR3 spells CASLGGTSRWGTGELFF. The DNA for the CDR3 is TGTGCCAGCTTAGGGGGCACCTCCCGATGGGGCACCGGGGAGCTGTTTTTT.

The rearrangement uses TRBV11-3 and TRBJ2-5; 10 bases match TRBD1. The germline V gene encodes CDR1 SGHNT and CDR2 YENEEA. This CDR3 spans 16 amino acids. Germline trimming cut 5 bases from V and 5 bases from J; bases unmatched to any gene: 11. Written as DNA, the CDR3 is TGTGCCAGCAGCCCTCGACCGGGACAGGGGCTGGAGACCCAGTACTTC. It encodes CASSPRPGQGLETQYF.

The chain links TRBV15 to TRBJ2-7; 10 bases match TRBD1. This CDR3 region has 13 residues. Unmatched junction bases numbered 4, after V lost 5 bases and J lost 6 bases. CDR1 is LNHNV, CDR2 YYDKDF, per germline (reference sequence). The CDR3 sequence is CATSLGQGGEQYF. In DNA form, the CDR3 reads TGTGCCACCAGCCTCGGACAGGGGGGCGAGCAGTACTTC.

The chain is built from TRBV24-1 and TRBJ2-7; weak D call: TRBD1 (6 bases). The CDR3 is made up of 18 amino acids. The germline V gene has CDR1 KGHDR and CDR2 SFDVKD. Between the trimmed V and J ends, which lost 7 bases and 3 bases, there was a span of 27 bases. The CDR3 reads CATRTKDDDPKGHYEQYF. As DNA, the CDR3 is TGTGCCACCAGGACAAAGGACGATGACCCGAAGGGACACTACGAGCAGTACTTC.

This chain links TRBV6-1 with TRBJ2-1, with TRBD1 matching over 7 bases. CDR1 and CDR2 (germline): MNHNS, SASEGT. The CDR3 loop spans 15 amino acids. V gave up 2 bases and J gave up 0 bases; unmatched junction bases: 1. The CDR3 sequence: CASSEPGGSYNEQFF. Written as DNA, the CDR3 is TGTGCCAGCAGTGAACCAGGGGGCTCCTACAATGAGCAGTTCTTC.

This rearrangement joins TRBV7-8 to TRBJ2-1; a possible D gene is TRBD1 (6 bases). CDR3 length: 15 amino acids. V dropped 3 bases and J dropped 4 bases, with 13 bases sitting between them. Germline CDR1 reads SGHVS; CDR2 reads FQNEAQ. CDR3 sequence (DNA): TGTGCCAGCAGCTTCCTCCGGACAGCATACAATGAGCAGTTCTTC. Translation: CASSFLRTAYNEQFF.

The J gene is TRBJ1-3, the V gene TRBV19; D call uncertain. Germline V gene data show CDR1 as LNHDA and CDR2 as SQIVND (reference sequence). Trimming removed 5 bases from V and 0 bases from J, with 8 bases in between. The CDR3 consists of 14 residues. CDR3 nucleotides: TGTGCCAGTAGTCAGTTAAGCTCTGGAAACACCATATATTTT. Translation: CASSQLSSGNTIYF. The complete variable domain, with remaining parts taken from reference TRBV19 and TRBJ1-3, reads DGGITQSPKYLFRKEGQNVTLSCEQNLNHDAMYWYRQDPGQGLRLIYYSQIVNDFQKGDIAEGYSVSREKKESFPLTVTSAQKNPTAFYLCASSQLSSGNTIYFGEGSWLTVV.

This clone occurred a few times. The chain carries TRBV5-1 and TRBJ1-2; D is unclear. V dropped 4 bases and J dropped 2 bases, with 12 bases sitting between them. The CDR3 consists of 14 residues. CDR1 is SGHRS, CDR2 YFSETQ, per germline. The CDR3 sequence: CASSLIGRNYGYTF. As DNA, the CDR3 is TGCGCCAGCAGCCTGATTGGCAGGAACTATGGCTACACCTTC.

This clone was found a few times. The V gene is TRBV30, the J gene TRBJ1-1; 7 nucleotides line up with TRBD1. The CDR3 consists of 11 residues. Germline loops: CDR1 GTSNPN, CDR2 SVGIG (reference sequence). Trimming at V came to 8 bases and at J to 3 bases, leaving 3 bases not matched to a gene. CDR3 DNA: TGTGCCGGCGACAGGGACACTGAAGCTTTCTTT. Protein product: CAGDRDTEAFF.

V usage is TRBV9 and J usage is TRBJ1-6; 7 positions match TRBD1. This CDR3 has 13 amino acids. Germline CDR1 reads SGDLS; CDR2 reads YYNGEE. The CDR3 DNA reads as TGTGCGTCGGGACAGCTAAATAATTCACCCCTCCACTTT. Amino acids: CASGQLNNSPLHF. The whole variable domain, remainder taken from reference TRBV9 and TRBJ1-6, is DSGVTQTPKHLITATGQRVTLRCSPRSGDLSVYWYQQSLDQGLQFLIQYYNGEERAKGNILERFSAQQFPDLHSELNLSSLELGDSALYFCASGQLNNSPLHFGNGTRLTVT.

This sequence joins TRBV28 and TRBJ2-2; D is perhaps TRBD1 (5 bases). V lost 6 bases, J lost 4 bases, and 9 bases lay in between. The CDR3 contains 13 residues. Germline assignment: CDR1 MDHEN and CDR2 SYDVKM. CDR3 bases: TGTGCCAGCAGGGGGCGCATCACCGGGGAGCTGTTTTTT. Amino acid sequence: CASRGRITGELFF.

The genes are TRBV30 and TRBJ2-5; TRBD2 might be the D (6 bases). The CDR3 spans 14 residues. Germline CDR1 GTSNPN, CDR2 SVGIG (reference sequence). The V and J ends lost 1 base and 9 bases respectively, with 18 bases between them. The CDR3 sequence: CAWSGTGEGRSQYF. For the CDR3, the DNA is TGTGCCTGGAGTGGGACGGGGGAAGGGAGGTCCCAGTACTTC.

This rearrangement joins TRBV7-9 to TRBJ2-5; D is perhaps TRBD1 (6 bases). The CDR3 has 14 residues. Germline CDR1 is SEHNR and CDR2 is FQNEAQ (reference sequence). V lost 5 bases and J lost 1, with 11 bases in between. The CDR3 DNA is TGTGCCAGCAGCAGGGGGTCAGGCCAAGAGACCCAGTACTTC. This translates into CASSRGSGQETQYF.

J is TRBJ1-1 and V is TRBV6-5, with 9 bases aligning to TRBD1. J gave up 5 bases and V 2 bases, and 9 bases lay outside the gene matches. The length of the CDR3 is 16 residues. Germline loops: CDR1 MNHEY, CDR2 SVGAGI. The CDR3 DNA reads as TGTGCCAGCAGTTACCCTACGGACAGGGGAAGGACTGAAGCTTTCTTT. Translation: CASSYPTDRGRTEAFF.

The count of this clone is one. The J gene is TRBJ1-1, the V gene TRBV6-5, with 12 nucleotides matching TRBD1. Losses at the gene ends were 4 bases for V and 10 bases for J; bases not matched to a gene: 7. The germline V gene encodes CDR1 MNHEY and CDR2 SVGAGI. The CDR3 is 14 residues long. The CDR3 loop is CASSLSGTGGLAFF. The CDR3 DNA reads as TGTGCCAGCAGTTTATCCGGGACAGGGGGCTTAGCTTTCTTT.